The 25 T cell receptor beta chains reported below all come from one sample, sequenced in a study of T cell responses to AZD1222 COVID-19 vaccine. The protocol was immunoSEQ multiplex PCR, while the TCRdb copy is restricted to in-frame clones and leaves out a portion. The table shows 180,000 or so clones, with 80% to 95% occurring only once. The source was peripheral blood, collected 28 days after the second AZD1222 dose. Receptor source: an adult who received the AZD1222 COVID-19 vaccine.

The chain couples TRBV30 to TRBJ2-5, with 10 positions matching TRBD2. Looked up from germline, CDR1 is GTSNPN and CDR2 is SVGIG (reference sequence). The CDR3 runs to 12 residues. The J segment lost 13 bases and the V segment lost 2 bases, leaving 7 bases of the junction unmatched. The CDR3 DNA follows: TGTGCCTGGAGTATCATAGCGGGGGGCCTGTACTTC. Translating it yields CAWSIIAGGLYF.

The chain recombines TRBV3-1 (or the pseudogene TRBV3-2) with TRBJ1-4, with 9 bases aligning to TRBD1. J lost 7 bases, V lost 4 bases, and 4 bases had no gene match. The V gene's germline CDR1 is LGHDT and CDR2 YNNKEL (reference sequence). The length of the CDR3 is 14 residues. The CDR3: CASSRTGVGEKLFF. CDR3 DNA: TGTGCCAGCAGCCGGACAGGGGTCGGTGAAAAACTGTTTTTT.

The rearrangement joins TRBV5-1 to TRBJ2-5; 8 nucleotides match TRBD2. Looked up from germline, CDR1 is SGHRS and CDR2 is YFSETQ. V was clipped by 7 bases and J by 1 base; unmatched bases: 6. The CDR3 contains 14 residues. The CDR3 region has the DNA TGCGCCAGCTTCTCGAGCGGGGGCCAAGAGACCCAGTACTTC. It is translated as CASFSSGGQETQYF.

V gene TRBV7-9 combines with J gene TRBJ2-3; the match to TRBD2 covers 11 bases. J was trimmed by 2 bases and V by 5 bases; bases with no gene match: 3. CDR1 is SEHNR and CDR2 is FQNEAQ in the germline V gene (reference sequence). The CDR3 extends over 15 amino acids. DNA of the CDR3: TGTGCCAGCAGCCTACTAGCGGGGGACACAGATACGCAGTATTTT. Translated: CASSLLAGDTDTQYF. The full variable domain, in which reference TRBV7-9 and TRBJ2-3 provide the parts outside the CDR3, is DTGVSQNPRHKITKRGQNVTFRCDPISEHNRLYWYRQTLGQGPEFLTYFQNEAQLEKSRLLSDRFSAERPKGSFSTLEIQRTEQGDSAMYLCASSLLAGDTDTQYFGPGTRLTVL.

This rearrangement joins TRBV5-6 to TRBJ2-7; 9 bases are shared with TRBD1. V gave up 3 bases and J gave up 6 bases; unmatched junction bases: 4. Per germline, CDR1 SGHDT and CDR2 YYEEEE. This CDR3 comprises 13 residues. The CDR3 protein is CASSSGGQGEQYF. CDR3 DNA sequence: TGTGCCAGCAGCTCTGGGGGACAGGGCGAGCAGTACTTC.

J is TRBJ2-7 and V is TRBV7-2; TRBD1 aligns across 9 bases. The germline gives CDR1 SGHTA, CDR2 FQGNSA. V lost 5 bases and J lost 4; bases outside the gene matches: 6. This CDR3 has 14 residues. CDR3 region: CASSTRTGEYEQYF. CDR3 bases: TGTGCCAGCAGCACCCGGACAGGGGAGTACGAGCAGTACTTC.

V gene TRBV7-9 combines with J gene TRBJ2-7, with TRBD2 identical over 9 bases. Looked up from germline, CDR1 is SEHNR and CDR2 is FQNEAQ (reference sequence). V lost 2 bases to trimming and J lost 6 bases; unmatched junction nucleotides: 11. The CDR3 consists of 16 residues. CDR3 sequence (DNA): TGTGCCAGCAGCTTATACGTCGGCGGGGGGGACGTCGAGCAGTACTTC. Translation gives CASSLYVGGGDVEQYF.

The rearrangement uses TRBV2 and TRBJ1-2; D is unresolved. Trimming took off 10 bases at V and 0 bases at J, with 15 bases between the two ends. The CDR3 runs 14 residues. Germline loops: CDR1 SNHLY, CDR2 FYNNEI. The CDR3 reads CAILRSDTNYGYTF. For the CDR3, the DNA is TGTGCCATTCTCAGGTCCGATACTAACTATGGCTACACCTTC. Full variable domain (outside the CDR3, taken from reference TRBV2 and TRBJ1-2): EPEVTQTPSHQVTQMGQEVILRCVPISNHLYFYWYRQILGQKVEFLVSFYNNEISEKSEIFDDQFSVERPDGSNFTLKIRSTKLEDSAMYFCAILRSDTNYGYTFGSGTRLTVV.

The V call is TRBV19, the J call TRBJ1-6, with D unclear. V was shortened by 5 bases and J by 10 bases, with 12 bases between the two germline ends. The CDR3 extends over 13 amino acids. Germline values: CDR1 LNHDA, CDR2 SQIVND (reference sequence). This CDR3 reads CASSSPVGSPLHF. In DNA, the CDR3 is TGTGCCAGTAGTTCACCCGTGGGGTCACCCCTCCACTTT.

This clone was detected once. This chain joins TRBV25-1 and TRBJ1-3; the D gene is possibly TRBD1 (6 bases). There are 15 residues in the CDR3. The germline CDR1 and CDR2 sequences are MGHDK and SYGVNS. Trimming took off 6 bases at V and 0 bases at J, with 12 bases between the two ends. CDR3 sequence reads: CASRETGHSGNTIYF. CDR3 sequence (DNA): TGTGCCAGCAGAGAAACAGGGCACTCTGGAAACACCATATATTTT.

The chain employs TRBV6-1 and TRBJ1-5; D is perhaps TRBD1 (5 bases). Looked up from germline, CDR1 is MNHNS and CDR2 is SASEGT. This CDR3 has 13 residues. V dropped 2 bases and J dropped 5 bases, with 7 bases sitting between them. CDR3 DNA sequence: TGTGCCAGCAGTGAATCAGGGTATCAGCCCCAGCATTTT. Translation gives CASSESGYQPQHF.

V and J are TRBV7-9 and TRBJ2-7, with TRBD2 matching 7 bases. Germline values: CDR1 SEHNR, CDR2 FQNEAQ (reference sequence). V shed 11 bases, J shed 1 base, and the junction held 2 bases outside the gene matches. The length of the CDR3 is 11 residues. CDR3 sequence: CACGSSYEQYF. In DNA form, the CDR3 reads TGTGCCTGCGGGAGTTCCTACGAGCAGTACTTC.

The rearrangement joins TRBV30 to TRBJ2-1, with D possibly being TRBD2 (6 bases). The germline CDR1 and CDR2 sequences are GTSNPN and SVGIG (reference sequence). There are 13 residues in the CDR3. Trimming took 2 bases from V and 10 from J, leaving 15 bases between them. The CDR3 DNA sequence: TGTGCCTGGAGTTCTTCGCGGGAAGGCGAGCAGTTCTTC. Amino acid sequence: CAWSSSREGEQFF.

The V gene is TRBV6-5, the J gene TRBJ2-7; 12 positions match TRBD1. Germline V CDR1 and CDR2: MNHEY, SVGAGI. The ends lost 6 bases at V and 2 bases at J; junction bases unmatched: 5. This CDR3 comprises 15 residues. The CDR3 is CASRLGQGATYEQYF. CDR3 nucleotides: TGTGCCAGCAGGTTGGGACAGGGGGCGACCTACGAGCAGTACTTC.

The V call is TRBV4-3, the J call TRBJ1-2; 9 bases agree with TRBD1. V was clipped by 1 base and J by 4 bases; unmatched bases: 10. CDR1 LGHNA and CDR2 YSLEER come from the germline V gene. The CDR3 totals 17 residues. The CDR3 region has the DNA TGCGCCAGCAGCCAAGTCCCGGGACAGGGCCACGTCTATGGCTACACCTTC. Translating it yields CASSQVPGQGHVYGYTF.

CDR3 residues: CASSPGQGNNQPQHF. CDR3 sequence (DNA): TGTGCCAGCAGCCCTGGACAGGGCAACAATCAGCCCCAGCATTTT. V and J are TRBV9 and TRBJ1-5; 8 bases line up with TRBD1. The length of the CDR3 is 15 residues. With V trimmed by 4 bases and J by 3 bases, 6 bases remained unmatched. Germline-derived CDR1 and CDR2 are SGDLS and YYNGEE.

The sample holds one count of this clone. This chain connects TRBV11-2 to TRBJ2-7; D gene unclear. Looked up from germline, CDR1 is SGHAT and CDR2 is FQNNGV. This CDR3 is built from 14 residues. V shed 0 bases and J shed 2 bases, with 8 bases lying between them. CDR3 in DNA: TGTGCCAGCAGCTTAGATTTCGTCACCTACGAGCAGTACTTC. Translating it yields CASSLDFVTYEQYF.

The chain employs TRBV2 and TRBJ1-2, with 7 bases aligning to TRBD1. The CDR3 has 14 amino acids. V lost 1 base, J lost 4 bases, and 3 bases stayed unmatched. CDR1 and CDR2 (germline): SNHLY, FYNNEI. The CDR3 reads CASSEEGAGYGYTF. CDR3 bases: TGTGCCAGCAGTGAAGAGGGGGCCGGCTATGGCTACACCTTC.

This chain uses TRBV5-4 with TRBJ2-5, with D perhaps matching TRBD2 (5 bases). V lost 4 bases and J 3 bases, leaving 16 bases between the germline ends. The CDR3 length is 15 residues. Germline V gives CDR1 SGHNT, CDR2 YYREEE (reference sequence). CDR3 bases: TGTGCCAGCAGCGCGGGTCCGGGAACCGAAGAGACCCAGTACTTC. This sequence encodes CASSAGPGTEETQYF.

This clone has a single count. V usage is TRBV19 and J usage is TRBJ2-1; D call uncertain. The CDR3 runs to 13 residues. Germline lookup yields CDR1 LNHDA and CDR2 SQIVND (reference sequence). V shed 6 bases and J shed 1 base, with 7 bases lying between them. CDR3 DNA: TGTGCCAGTAGGAGCCGGTCCTACAATGAGCAGTTCTTC. Protein: CASRSRSYNEQFF. The whole variable domain, filled in from reference TRBV19 and TRBJ2-1, reads DGGITQSPKYLFRKEGQNVTLSCEQNLNHDAMYWYRQDPGQGLRLIYYSQIVNDFQKGDIAEGYSVSREKKESFPLTVTSAQKNPTAFYLCASRSRSYNEQFFGPGTRLTVL.

This clone was counted between two and nine times. J is TRBJ1-1 and V is TRBV7-3; possible D gene TRBD1, 5 bases. This CDR3 has 14 residues. The germline CDR1 and CDR2 sequences are SGHTA and FQGTGA. V dropped 5 bases and J dropped 2 bases, with 12 bases sitting between them. The CDR3 nucleotides are TGTGCCAGCAGCCAGAATCAGGGTAACACTGAAGCTTTCTTT. As protein: CASSQNQGNTEAFF. Together with reference TRBV7-3 and TRBJ1-1, the CDR3 gives the full variable domain: GAGVSQTPSNKVTEKGKYVELRCDPISGHTALYWYRQSLGQGPEFLIYFQGTGAADDSGLPNDRFFAVRPEGSVSTLKIQRTERGDSAVYLCASSQNQGNTEAFFGQGTRLTVV.

The genes are TRBV7-8 and TRBJ2-5; 9 bases are shared with TRBD1. Germline V gene lookup returns CDR1 SGHVS and CDR2 FQNEAQ. V lost 6 bases and J lost 1; bases outside the gene matches: 6. This CDR3 region has 15 residues. CDR3 sequence reads: CASRTTGGPQETQYF. The CDR3 DNA is TGTGCCAGCAGGACGACAGGGGGACCCCAAGAGACCCAGTACTTC.

The chain is built from TRBV30 and TRBJ1-2, with no clear D. V was pared by 0 bases and J by 6 bases, with 8 bases between. This CDR3 is 12 amino acids long. CDR1 GTSNPN and CDR2 SVGIG come from the germline V gene (reference sequence). CDR3 residues: CAWSVLSNGYTF. CDR3 DNA: TGTGCCTGGAGTGTCTTGAGCAATGGCTACACCTTC.

This chain links TRBV18 with TRBJ1-1; D is unclear. The CDR3 has 13 amino acids. With 5 bases removed from V and 6 bases from J, the gap between germline ends came to 13 bases. The germline V gene encodes CDR1 KGHSH and CDR2 LQKENI. The DNA of the CDR3 is TGTGCCAGCTCAAGAGGCGAAGGCGCTGAAGCTTTCTTT. It yields the protein CASSRGEGAEAFF.

This clone was counted only a few times. This specimen includes other DNA sequences encoding the same CDR3. V is TRBV18 and J is TRBJ2-5, with unresolved D. Germline lookup yields CDR1 KGHSH and CDR2 LQKENI. V lost 3 bases, J lost 0 bases, and 2 bases lay in between. This CDR3 contains 12 residues. The chain's CDR3 is CASSPNQETQYF. CDR3 DNA: TGTGCCAGCTCACCGAACCAAGAGACCCAGTACTTC.